This passage covers 14 T cell receptor beta chains from one sample sequenced in a study of T cells in Graves' hyperthyroidism and ophthalmopathy. Researchers amplified the TCR beta CDR3 regions from RNA transcripts. The HTBI set primed first-round TCR CDR3 RT-PCR. TCRdb reprocessed the multiplex PCR reads with MiXCR, giving one entry per CDR3 protein. In the table there are some 510,000 distinct CDR3 sequences, around 46% of which are singletons. Sequenced material: peripheral blood or thyroid tissue (not recorded which). All receptors derive from a young woman with Graves' hyperthyroidism.

In the case of this clonotype: A clone one base away is much larger, so this may be a read error. The chain links TRBV11-1 to TRBJ1-2, with 8 nucleotides matching TRBD1. The trim removed 5 bases at V and 6 bases at J, leaving 11 bases unmatched. The CDR3 runs 15 residues. In germline, CDR1 is SGHAT, CDR2 FQDESV (reference sequence). The CDR3 region is CASSHQSQGAHGYTF. DNA for the CDR3: TGTGCCAGCAGCCATCAGAGCCAGGGGGCGCATGGCTACACCTTC.

A few counts support this clonotype. V usage is TRBV13 and J usage is TRBJ2-7; D unresolved. Deletions cut 4 bases from V and 2 bases from J, with 12 bases between. Germline CDR1 reads PRHDT; CDR2 reads FYEKMQ (reference sequence). This CDR3 spans 14 amino acids. CDR3 residues: CASSSYLETYEQYF. CDR3 DNA sequence: TGTGCCAGCAGCTCTTACCTGGAGACCTACGAGCAGTACTTC. Variable domain in full (rest from reference TRBV13 and TRBJ2-7): AAGVIQSPRHLIKEKRETATLKCYPIPRHDTVYWYQQGPGQDPQFLISFYEKMQSDKGSIPDRFSAQQFSDYHSELNMSSLELGDSALYFCASSSYLETYEQYFGPGTRLTVT.

V and J are TRBV20-1 and TRBJ2-7; D not certain. Trimming took off 0 bases at V and 3 bases at J, with 12 bases between the two ends. CDR3 length: 14 amino acids. Germline V gives CDR1 DFQATT, CDR2 SNEGSKA (reference sequence). The CDR3 DNA reads TGCAGTGCTAGAGATCCGGTACGGAGCTACGAGCAGTACTTC. Translating gives CSARDPVRSYEQYF.

The V gene is TRBV15, the J gene TRBJ1-4; D not certain. V was pared by 1 base and J by 0 bases, with 6 bases between. The CDR3 runs 15 residues. From germline, CDR1 is LNHNV and CDR2 YYDKDF (reference sequence). CDR3 nucleotide sequence: TGTGCCACCAGCAGAGCACCCTCAACTAATGAAAAACTGTTTTTT. Protein product: CATSRAPSTNEKLFF. Complete variable domain (other parts from reference TRBV15 and TRBJ1-4): DAMVIQNPRYQVTQFGKPVTLSCSQTLNHNVMYWYQQKSSQAPKLLFHYYDKDFNNEADTPDNFQSRRPNTSFCFLDIRSPGLGDTAMYLCATSRAPSTNEKLFFGSGTQLSVL.

The J gene is TRBJ1-2, the V gene TRBV7-2; TRBD1 matches 9 bases. Germline values: CDR1 SGHTA, CDR2 FQGNSA. V shed 5 bases, J shed 8 bases, and the junction held 12 bases outside the gene matches. The CDR3 spans 15 residues. The CDR3 loop reads CASSVTGTGRKGYTF. CDR3 coding DNA: TGTGCCAGCAGCGTGACCGGGACAGGGCGGAAGGGCTACACCTTC.

This clonotype was counted once. At one end, the junction sequence differs from germline, possibly due to a read error. V and J are TRBV7-9 and TRBJ1-1; unclear D gene. CDR3 length: 14 residues. Germline lookup yields CDR1 SEHNR and CDR2 FQNEAQ (reference sequence). The CDR3 DNA reads as TGTGCCAGCAGCCCCACGGGCCTGAACACTGGAGCTTTCTTT. Protein product: CASSPTGLNTGAFF.

This clonotype was observed at least ten times. The rearrangement links TRBV12-3 or TRBV12-4 to TRBJ1-5; 10 bases match TRBD1. This CDR3 has 14 amino acids. The V and J ends lost 4 bases and 7 bases, in that order; junction bases with no gene match: 4. The CDR3: CASSSGTGAQPQHF. The DNA of the CDR3 is TGTGCCAGCAGTTCCGGGACAGGGGCACAGCCCCAGCATTTT.

This clonotype was detected only a few times. This chain uses TRBV20-1 with TRBJ2-5; perhaps TRBD1 as D (5 bases). CDR1 DFQATT and CDR2 SNEGSKA come from the germline V gene (reference sequence). The CDR3 contains 14 residues. V gave up 0 bases and J gave up 3 bases, with 11 bases separating them. CDR3 nucleotide sequence: TGCAGTGCTAGAGATCTCTCGACAGAAGAGACCCAGTACTTC. Translated, it gives CSARDLSTEETQYF.

This clonotype was counted a single time. V and J are TRBV6-2 or TRBV6-3 and TRBJ1-6; a possible D gene is TRBD1 (5 bases). The V gene lost 4 bases and the J gene lost 10 bases, with 17 bases spanning the gap. This CDR3 is 15 amino acids long. Per the germline V gene, CDR1 is MNHEY and CDR2 is SVGEGT. The CDR3 region is CASSSQGGVGSPLHF. DNA for the CDR3: TGTGCCAGCAGTTCTCAGGGAGGTGTTGGGTCACCCCTCCACTTT.

This clonotype was counted ten times or more. The rearrangement uses TRBV24-1 and TRBJ1-2, with 7 positions matching TRBD1. V gave up 4 bases and J gave up 4 bases; unmatched junction bases: 5. Germline V lookup: CDR1 KGHDR, CDR2 SFDVKD. This CDR3 has 14 residues. The CDR3 reads CATSDRQGIYGYTF. Written as DNA, the CDR3 is TGTGCCACCAGTGACCGACAGGGTATCTATGGCTACACCTTC.

V and J are TRBV6-1 and TRBJ1-3; D might be TRBD1 (5 bases). Trimming removed 8 bases from V and 2 bases from J, with 13 bases in between. The CDR3 sequence is 14 residues long. The V gene's germline CDR1 is MNHNS and CDR2 SASEGT. The CDR3 reads CASPAGVPGNTIYF. DNA of the CDR3: TGTGCCAGCCCCGCGGGGGTTCCTGGAAACACCATATATTTT.

The J gene is TRBJ1-1, the V gene TRBV2, with D tentatively TRBD1 (5 bases). Germline CDR1 SNHLY, CDR2 FYNNEI. The CDR3 is made up of 12 amino acids. V was clipped by 10 bases and J by 7 bases, with 16 bases between them. The CDR3 DNA reads as TGTGCCACCAGCCGGGACGGAAATGAAGCTTTCTTT. This encodes CATSRDGNEAFF.

A remark on this clonotype: A much more abundant neighbour one base away suggests this may be a read error. The chain employs TRBV7-3 and TRBJ2-7; a possible D gene is TRBD2 (5 bases). Germline values: CDR1 SGHTA, CDR2 FQGTGA. Trimming took off 2 bases at V and 2 bases at J, with 7 bases between the two ends. The CDR3 extends over 13 amino acids. The DNA for the CDR3 is TGTGCCAGCAGCTTAGTGGAGGCCTACGAGCAGTACTTC. Translated, it gives CASSLVEAYEQYF.

Turning to this clonotype: At one of its ends the junction is not consistent with the germline gene, which may arise from a read error. This chain connects TRBV12-3 or TRBV12-4 to TRBJ2-5, with TRBD2 identical over 8 bases. The CDR3 has 12 residues. CDR3 in amino acids: CSGGDIQGTQYF. DNA of the CDR3: TGTTCCGGGGGGGACATCCAAGGGACCCAGTACTTC.